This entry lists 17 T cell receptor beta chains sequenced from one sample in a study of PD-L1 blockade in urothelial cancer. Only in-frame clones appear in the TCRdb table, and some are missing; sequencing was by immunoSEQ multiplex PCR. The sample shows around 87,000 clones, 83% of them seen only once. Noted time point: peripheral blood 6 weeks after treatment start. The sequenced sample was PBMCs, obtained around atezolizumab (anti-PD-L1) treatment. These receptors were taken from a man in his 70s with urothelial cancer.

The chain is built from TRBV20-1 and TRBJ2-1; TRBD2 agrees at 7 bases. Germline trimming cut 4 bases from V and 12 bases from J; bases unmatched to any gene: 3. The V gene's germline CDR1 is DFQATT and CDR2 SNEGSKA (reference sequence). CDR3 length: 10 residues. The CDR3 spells CSATGTTQFF. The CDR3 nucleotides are TGCAGTGCTACCGGGACTACGCAGTTCTTC.

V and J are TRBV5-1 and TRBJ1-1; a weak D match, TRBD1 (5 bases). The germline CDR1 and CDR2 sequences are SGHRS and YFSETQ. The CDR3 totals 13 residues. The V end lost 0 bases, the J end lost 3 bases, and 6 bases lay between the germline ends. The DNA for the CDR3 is TGCGCCAGCAGCTTGGCGGGGGACACTGAAGCTTTCTTT. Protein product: CASSLAGDTEAFF.

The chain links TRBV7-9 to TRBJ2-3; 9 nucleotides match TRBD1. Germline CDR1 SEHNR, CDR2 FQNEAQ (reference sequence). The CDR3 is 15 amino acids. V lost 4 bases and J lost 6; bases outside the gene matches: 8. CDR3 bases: TGTGCCAGCAGCTCGACAGGGGGATTTTTGGATACGCAGTATTTT. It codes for CASSSTGGFLDTQYF.

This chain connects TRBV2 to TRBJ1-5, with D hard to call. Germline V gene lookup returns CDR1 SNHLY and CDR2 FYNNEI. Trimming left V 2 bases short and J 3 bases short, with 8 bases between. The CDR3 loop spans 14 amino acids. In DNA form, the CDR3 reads TGTGCCAGCAGTGAATTGGGAGCCAATCAGCCCCAGCATTTT. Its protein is CASSELGANQPQHF.

As DNA, the CDR3 is TGCGCCAGCAGCTTGGACACAGGGATTGGAAGCTACGAGCAGTACTTC. Amino acid sequence: CASSLDTGIGSYEQYF. The V call is TRBV5-1, the J call TRBJ2-7, with D possibly TRBD1 on 6 matching bases. V lost 0 bases to trimming and J lost 3 bases, with 16 bases between them. This CDR3 has 16 residues. Germline CDR1 reads SGHRS; CDR2 reads YFSETQ.

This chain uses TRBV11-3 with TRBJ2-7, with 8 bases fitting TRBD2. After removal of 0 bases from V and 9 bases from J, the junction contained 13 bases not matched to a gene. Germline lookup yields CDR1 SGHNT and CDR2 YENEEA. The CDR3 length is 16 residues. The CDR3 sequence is CASSLDSAGGGVGQYF. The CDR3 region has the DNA TGTGCCAGCAGCTTAGATTCGGCGGGAGGAGGCGTAGGGCAGTACTTC.

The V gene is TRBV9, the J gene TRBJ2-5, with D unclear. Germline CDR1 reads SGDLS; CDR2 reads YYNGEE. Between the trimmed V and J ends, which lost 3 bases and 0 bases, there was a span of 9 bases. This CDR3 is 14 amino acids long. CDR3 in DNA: TGTGCCAGCAGCGGCGGTACGTACCAAGAGACCCAGTACTTC. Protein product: CASSGGTYQETQYF. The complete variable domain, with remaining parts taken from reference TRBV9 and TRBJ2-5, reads DSGVTQTPKHLITATGQRVTLRCSPRSGDLSVYWYQQSLDQGLQFLIQYYNGEERAKGNILERFSAQQFPDLHSELNLSSLELGDSALYFCASSGGTYQETQYFGPGTRLLVL.

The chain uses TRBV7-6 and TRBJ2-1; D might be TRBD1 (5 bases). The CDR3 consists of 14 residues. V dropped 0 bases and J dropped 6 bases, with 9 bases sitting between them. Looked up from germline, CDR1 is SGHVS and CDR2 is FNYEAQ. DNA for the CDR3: TGTGCCAGCAGCTTAGCCCAGGGCCTCAATGAGCAGTTCTTC. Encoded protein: CASSLAQGLNEQFF. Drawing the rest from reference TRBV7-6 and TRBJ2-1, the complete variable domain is GAGVSQSPRYKVTKRGQDVALRCDPISGHVSLYWYRQALGQGPEFLTYFNYEAQQDKSGLPNDRFSAERPEGSISTLTIQRTEQRDSAMYRCASSLAQGLNEQFFGPGTRLTVL.

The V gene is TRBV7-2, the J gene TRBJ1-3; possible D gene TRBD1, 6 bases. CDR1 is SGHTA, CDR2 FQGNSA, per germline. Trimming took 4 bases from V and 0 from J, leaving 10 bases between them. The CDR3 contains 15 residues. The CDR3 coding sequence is TGTGCCAGCAGCTCCAGGGGTAACTCTGGAAACACCATATATTTT. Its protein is CASSSRGNSGNTIYF.

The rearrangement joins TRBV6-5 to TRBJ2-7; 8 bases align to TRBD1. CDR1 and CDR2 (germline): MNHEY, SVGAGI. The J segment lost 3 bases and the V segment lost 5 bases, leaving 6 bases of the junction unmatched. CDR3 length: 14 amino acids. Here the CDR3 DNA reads TGTGCCAGCAGTAAGGACAGGGTGGTCTACGAGCAGTACTTC. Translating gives CASSKDRVVYEQYF.

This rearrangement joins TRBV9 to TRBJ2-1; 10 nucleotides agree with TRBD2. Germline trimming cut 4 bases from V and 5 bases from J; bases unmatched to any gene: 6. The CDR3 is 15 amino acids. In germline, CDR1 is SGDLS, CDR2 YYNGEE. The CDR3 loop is CASSPGLARNNEQFF. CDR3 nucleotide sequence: TGTGCCAGCAGCCCGGGACTAGCGAGGAACAATGAGCAGTTCTTC.

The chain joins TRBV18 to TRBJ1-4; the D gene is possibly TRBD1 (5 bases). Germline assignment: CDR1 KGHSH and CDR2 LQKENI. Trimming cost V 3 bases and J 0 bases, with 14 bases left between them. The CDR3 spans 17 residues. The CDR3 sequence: CASSPARTSATNEKLFF. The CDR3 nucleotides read TGTGCCAGCTCACCGGCGAGGACATCTGCAACTAATGAAAAACTGTTTTTT. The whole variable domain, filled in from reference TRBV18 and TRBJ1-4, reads NAGVMQNPRHLVRRRGQEARLRCSPMKGHSHVYWYRQLPEEGLKFMVYLQKENIIDESGMPKERFSAEFPKEGPSILRIQQVVRGDSAAYFCASSPARTSATNEKLFFGSGTQLSVL.

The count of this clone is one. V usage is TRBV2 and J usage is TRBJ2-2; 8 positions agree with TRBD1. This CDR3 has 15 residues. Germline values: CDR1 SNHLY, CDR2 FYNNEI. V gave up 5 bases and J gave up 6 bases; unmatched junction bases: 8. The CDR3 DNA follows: TGTGCCAGCAGTTCAACAGGGGGATCATCCGGGGAGCTGTTTTTT. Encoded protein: CASSSTGGSSGELFF. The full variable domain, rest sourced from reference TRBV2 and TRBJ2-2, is EPEVTQTPSHQVTQMGQEVILRCVPISNHLYFYWYRQILGQKVEFLVSFYNNEISEKSEIFDDQFSVERPDGSNFTLKIRSTKLEDSAMYFCASSSTGGSSGELFFGEGSRLTVL.

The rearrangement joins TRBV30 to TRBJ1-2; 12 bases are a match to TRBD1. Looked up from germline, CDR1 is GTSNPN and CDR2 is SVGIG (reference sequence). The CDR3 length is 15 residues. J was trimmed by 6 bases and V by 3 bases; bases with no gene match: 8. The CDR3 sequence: CAWSRGQGAPNGYTF. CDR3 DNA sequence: TGTGCCTGGAGCAGGGGACAGGGGGCGCCAAATGGCTACACCTTC.

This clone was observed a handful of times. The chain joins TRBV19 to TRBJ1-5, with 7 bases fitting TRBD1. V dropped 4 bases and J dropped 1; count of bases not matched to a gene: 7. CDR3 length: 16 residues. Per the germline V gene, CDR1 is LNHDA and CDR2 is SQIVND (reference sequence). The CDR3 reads CASSTPGQWSNQPQHF. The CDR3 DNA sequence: TGTGCCAGTAGTACCCCGGGACAGTGGAGCAATCAGCCCCAGCATTTT.

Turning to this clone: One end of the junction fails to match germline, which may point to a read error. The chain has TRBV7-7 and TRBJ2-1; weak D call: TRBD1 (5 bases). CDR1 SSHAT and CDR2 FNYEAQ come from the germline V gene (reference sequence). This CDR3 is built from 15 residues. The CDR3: CASSLVPGQMNEQFF. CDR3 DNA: TGTGCTAGCAGCTTAGTGCCAGGGCAAATGAATGAGCAGTTCTTC. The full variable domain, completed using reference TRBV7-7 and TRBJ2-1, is GAGVSQSPRYKVTKRGQDVTLRCDPISSHATLYWYQQALGQGPEFLTYFNYEAQPDKSGLPSDRFSAERPEGSISTLTIQRTEQRDSAMYRCASSLVPGQMNEQFFGPGTRLTVL.

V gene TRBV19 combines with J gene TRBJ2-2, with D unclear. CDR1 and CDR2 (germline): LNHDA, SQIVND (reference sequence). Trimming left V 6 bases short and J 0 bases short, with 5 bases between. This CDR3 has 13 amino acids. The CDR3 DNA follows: TGTGCCAGTAGCCACACGAACACCGGGGAGCTGTTTTTT. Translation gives CASSHTNTGELFF.